This T cell receptor beta chain was obtained from a study of CD8 T cells in Susac syndrome. An amount of RNA that ranged from 0.5 to 1 ug was reverse transcribed with random hexamers. TCRdb passed the immunoSEQ multiplex PCR reads through MiXCR, listing each CDR3 protein once. The data contain approximately 150,000 distinct CDR3 sequences, roughly 95% of them singletons. Healthy donors were controls matched for age and sex. This sequence originates from a human donor in good health. The sample taken for sequencing was CD4+ T cells from PBMCs.

CDR3 DNA sequence: TGTGCCAGCAGTGAATACGACGGGACAACGAACACCGGGGAGCTGTTTTTT. Protein: CASSEYDGTTNTGELFF. The chain links TRBV25-1 to TRBJ2-2, with a possible D match to TRBD1 (6 bases). Deletions cut 0 bases from V and 0 bases from J, with 11 bases between. CDR3 length: 17 residues. In germline, CDR1 is MGHDK, CDR2 SYGVNS.